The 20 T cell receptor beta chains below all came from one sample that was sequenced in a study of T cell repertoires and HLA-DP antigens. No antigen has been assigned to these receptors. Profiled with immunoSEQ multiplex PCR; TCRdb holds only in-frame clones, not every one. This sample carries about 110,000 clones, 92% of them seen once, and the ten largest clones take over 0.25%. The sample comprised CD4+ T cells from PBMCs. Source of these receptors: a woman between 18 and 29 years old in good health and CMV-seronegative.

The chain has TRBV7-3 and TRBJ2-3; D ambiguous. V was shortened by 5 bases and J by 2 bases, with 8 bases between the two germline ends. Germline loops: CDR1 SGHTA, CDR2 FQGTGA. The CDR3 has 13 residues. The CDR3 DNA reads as TGTGCCAGCAGCCTACAGTACACAGATACGCAGTATTTT. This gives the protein CASSLQYTDTQYF.

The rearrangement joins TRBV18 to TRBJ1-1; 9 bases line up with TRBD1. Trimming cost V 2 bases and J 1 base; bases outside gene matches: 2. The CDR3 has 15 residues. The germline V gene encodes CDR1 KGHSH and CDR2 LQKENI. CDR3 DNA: TGTGCCAGCTCACCAGGACAGGGGAGGAACACTGAAGCTTTCTTT. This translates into CASSPGQGRNTEAFF.

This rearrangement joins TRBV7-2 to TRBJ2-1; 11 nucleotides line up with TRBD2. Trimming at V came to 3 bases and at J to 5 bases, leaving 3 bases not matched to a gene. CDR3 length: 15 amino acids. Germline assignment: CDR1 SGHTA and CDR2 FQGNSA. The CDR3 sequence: CASSFPGLADNEQFF. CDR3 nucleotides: TGTGCCAGCAGCTTTCCGGGACTAGCGGACAATGAGCAGTTCTTC.

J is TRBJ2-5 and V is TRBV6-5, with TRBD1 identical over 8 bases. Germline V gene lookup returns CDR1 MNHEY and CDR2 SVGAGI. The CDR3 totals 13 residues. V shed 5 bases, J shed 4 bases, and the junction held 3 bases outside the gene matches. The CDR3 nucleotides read TGTGCCAGCAGTCGCAGGGGGCGAGAGACCCAGTACTTC. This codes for CASSRRGRETQYF.

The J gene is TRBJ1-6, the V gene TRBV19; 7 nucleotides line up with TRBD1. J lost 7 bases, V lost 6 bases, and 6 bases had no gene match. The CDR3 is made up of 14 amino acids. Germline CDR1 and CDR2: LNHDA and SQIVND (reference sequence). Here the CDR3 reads CASRAGGGNSPLHF. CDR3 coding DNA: TGTGCCAGTAGGGCAGGGGGGGGAAATTCACCCCTCCACTTT.

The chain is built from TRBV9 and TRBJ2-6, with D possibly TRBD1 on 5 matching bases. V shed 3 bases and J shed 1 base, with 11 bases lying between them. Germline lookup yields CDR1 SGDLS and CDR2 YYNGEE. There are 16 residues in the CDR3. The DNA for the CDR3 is TGTGCCAGCAGCGACCCTCAGGGTTCTGGGGCCAACGTCCTGACTTTC. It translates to CASSDPQGSGANVLTF.

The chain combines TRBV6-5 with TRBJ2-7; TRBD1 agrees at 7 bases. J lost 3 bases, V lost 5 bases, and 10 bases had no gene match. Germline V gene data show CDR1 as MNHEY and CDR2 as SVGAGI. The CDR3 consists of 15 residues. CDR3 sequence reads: CASSAYLGQRYEQYF. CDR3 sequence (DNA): TGTGCCAGCAGTGCGTACTTGGGACAGCGCTACGAGCAGTACTTC.

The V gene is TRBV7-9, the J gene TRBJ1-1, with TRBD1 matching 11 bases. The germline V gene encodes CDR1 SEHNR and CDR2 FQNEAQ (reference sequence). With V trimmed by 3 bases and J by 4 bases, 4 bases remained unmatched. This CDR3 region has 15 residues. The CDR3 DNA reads TGTGCCAGCAGCTTGACCGGGACAGGGGGCACTGAAGCTTTCTTT. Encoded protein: CASSLTGTGGTEAFF.

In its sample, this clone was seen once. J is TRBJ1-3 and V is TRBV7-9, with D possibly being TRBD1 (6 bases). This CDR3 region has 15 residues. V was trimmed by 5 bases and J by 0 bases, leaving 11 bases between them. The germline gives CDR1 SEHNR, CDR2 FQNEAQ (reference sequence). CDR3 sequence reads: CASSIGTLSGNTIYF. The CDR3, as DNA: TGTGCCAGCAGCATTGGGACACTCTCTGGAAACACCATATATTTT.

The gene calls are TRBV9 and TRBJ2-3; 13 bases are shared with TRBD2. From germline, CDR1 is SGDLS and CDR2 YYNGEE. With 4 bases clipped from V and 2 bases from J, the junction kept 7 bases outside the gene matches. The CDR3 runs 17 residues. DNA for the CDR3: TGTGCCAGCAGCCCGGGGACTAGCGGGGCGCACACAGATACGCAGTATTTT. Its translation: CASSPGTSGAHTDTQYF.

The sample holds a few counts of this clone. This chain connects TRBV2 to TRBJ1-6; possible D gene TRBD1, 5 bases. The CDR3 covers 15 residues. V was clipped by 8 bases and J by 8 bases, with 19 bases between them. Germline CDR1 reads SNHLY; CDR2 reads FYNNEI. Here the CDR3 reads CASRPWAQGYSPLHF. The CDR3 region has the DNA TGTGCCAGCCGCCCGTGGGCGCAGGGCTATTCACCCCTCCACTTT. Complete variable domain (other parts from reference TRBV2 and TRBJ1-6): EPEVTQTPSHQVTQMGQEVILRCVPISNHLYFYWYRQILGQKVEFLVSFYNNEISEKSEIFDDQFSVERPDGSNFTLKIRSTKLEDSAMYFCASRPWAQGYSPLHFGNGTRLTVT.

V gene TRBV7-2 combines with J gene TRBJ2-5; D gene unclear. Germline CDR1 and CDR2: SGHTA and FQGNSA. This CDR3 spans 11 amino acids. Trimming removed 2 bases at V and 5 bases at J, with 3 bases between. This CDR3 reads CASSLMETQYF. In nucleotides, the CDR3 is TGTGCCAGCAGCTTAATGGAGACCCAGTACTTC.

The CDR3 nucleotides read TGTGCCAGCAGCTTAATCCAAGGACAGGGAGGGTCTGGAAACACCATATATTTT. Its translation: CASSLIQGQGGSGNTIYF. The chain links TRBV11-2 to TRBJ1-3; 8 bases fit TRBD1. The CDR3 is 18 amino acids. CDR1 is SGHAT and CDR2 is FQNNGV in the germline V gene. Trimming removed 2 bases from V and 1 base from J; junction bases left unmatched: 10.

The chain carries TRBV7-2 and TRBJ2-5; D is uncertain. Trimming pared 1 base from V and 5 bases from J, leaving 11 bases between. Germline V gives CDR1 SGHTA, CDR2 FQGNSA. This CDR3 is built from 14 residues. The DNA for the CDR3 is TGTGCCAGCAGCTTAGTTTGGTCGTTCGAGACCCAGTACTTC. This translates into CASSLVWSFETQYF.

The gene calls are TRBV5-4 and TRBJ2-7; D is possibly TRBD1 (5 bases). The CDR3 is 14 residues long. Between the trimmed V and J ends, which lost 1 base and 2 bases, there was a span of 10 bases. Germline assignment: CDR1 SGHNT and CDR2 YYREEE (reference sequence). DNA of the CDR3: TGTGCCAGCAGCTTGCCAGGGTTAACCTACGAGCAGTACGTC. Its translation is CASSLPGLTYEQYV.

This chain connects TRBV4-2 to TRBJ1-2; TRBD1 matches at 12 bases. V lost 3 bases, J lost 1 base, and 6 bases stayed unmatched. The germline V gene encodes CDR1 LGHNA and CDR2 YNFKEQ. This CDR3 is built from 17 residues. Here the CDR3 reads CASSQGQGARYNYGYTF. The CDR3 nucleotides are TGTGCCAGCAGCCAGGGACAGGGGGCAAGATATAACTATGGCTACACCTTC.

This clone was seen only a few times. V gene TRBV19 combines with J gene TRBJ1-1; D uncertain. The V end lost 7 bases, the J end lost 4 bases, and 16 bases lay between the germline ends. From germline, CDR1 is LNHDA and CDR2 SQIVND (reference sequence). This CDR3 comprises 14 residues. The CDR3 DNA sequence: TGTGCCAGTACCTCGTCCCCGGCGGGCACTGAAGCTTTCTTT. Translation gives CASTSSPAGTEAFF.

CDR3: CASSLYRGGVTLTEAFF. The CDR3 DNA reads TGTGCCAGCAGCTTATACAGGGGCGGAGTAACGCTGACTGAAGCTTTCTTT. This chain joins TRBV5-4 and TRBJ1-1, with 7 bases aligning to TRBD1. V dropped 2 bases and J dropped 5; count of bases not matched to a gene: 15. This CDR3 is 17 amino acids long. CDR1 and CDR2 (germline): SGHNT, YYREEE (reference sequence).

In DNA form, the CDR3 reads TGTGCCAGCAGCTCCCCCGTAGCGGGGGTAAACACCGGGGAGCTGTTTTTT. It codes for CASSSPVAGVNTGELFF. The chain recombines TRBV7-8 with TRBJ2-2; 9 positions agree with TRBD2. Trimming removed 4 bases from V and 2 bases from J; junction bases left unmatched: 8. The CDR3 is 17 residues long. Germline V gene sequence: CDR1 SGHVS, CDR2 FQNEAQ.

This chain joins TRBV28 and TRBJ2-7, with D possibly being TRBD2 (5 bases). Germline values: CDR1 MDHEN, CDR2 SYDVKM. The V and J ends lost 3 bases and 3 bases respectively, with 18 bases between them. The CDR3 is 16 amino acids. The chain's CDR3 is CASSFRRGTRFYEQYF. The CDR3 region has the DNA TGTGCCAGCAGTTTTAGGCGTGGAACTAGGTTCTACGAGCAGTACTTC.